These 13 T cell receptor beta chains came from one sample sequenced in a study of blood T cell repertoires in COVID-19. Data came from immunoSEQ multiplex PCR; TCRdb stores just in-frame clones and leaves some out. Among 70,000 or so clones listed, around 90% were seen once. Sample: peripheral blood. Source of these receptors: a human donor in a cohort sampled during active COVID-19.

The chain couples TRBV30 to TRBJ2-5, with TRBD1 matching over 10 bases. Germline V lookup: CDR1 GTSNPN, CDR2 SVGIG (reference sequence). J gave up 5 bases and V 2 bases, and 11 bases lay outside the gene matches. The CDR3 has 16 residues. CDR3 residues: CAWSPGARTGGETQYF. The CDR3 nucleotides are TGTGCCTGGAGTCCGGGGGCGCGGACAGGGGGGGAGACCCAGTACTTC.

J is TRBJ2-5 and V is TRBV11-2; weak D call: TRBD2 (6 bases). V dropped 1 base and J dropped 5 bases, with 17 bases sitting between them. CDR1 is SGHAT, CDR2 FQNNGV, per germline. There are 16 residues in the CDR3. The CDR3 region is CASSLGGASVGETQYF. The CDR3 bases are TGTGCCAGCAGCTTAGGGGGTGCTAGCGTTGGGGAGACCCAGTACTTC.

The CDR3 sequence is CASSEFTGDSKEKLFF. The CDR3 DNA reads as TGTGCCAGCAGTGAATTCACAGGGGACTCGAAGGAAAAACTGTTTTTT. This chain uses TRBV28 with TRBJ1-4; 7 bases match TRBD1. The CDR3 is made up of 16 amino acids. Germline V gives CDR1 MDHEN, CDR2 SYDVKM. V trimming: 5 bases; J trimming: 8 bases; junction bases outside the gene matches: 14.

Here the CDR3 DNA reads TGTGCCAGCAGCTTTAATCCGGGAGGACAAGAGACCCAGTACTTC. This translates into CASSFNPGGQETQYF. The rearrangement joins TRBV7-2 to TRBJ2-5, with 7 nucleotides matching TRBD2. Per germline, CDR1 SGHTA and CDR2 FQGNSA. There are 15 residues in the CDR3. V shed 3 bases, J shed 2 bases, and the junction held 6 bases outside the gene matches. Full variable domain (missing parts from reference TRBV7-2 and TRBJ2-5): GAGVSQSPSNKVTEKGKDVELRCDPISGHTALYWYRQSLGQGLEFLIYFQGNSAPDKSGLPSDRFSAERTGGSVSTLTIQRTQQEDSAVYLCASSFNPGGQETQYFGPGTRLLVL.

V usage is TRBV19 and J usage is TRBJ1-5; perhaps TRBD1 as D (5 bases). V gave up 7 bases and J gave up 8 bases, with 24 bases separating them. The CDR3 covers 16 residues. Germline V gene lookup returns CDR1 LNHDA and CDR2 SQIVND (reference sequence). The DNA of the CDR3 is TGTGCCAGTACCGATCAATCGTCCGGGGGGTTGAAGCCCCAGCATTTT. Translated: CASTDQSSGGLKPQHF.

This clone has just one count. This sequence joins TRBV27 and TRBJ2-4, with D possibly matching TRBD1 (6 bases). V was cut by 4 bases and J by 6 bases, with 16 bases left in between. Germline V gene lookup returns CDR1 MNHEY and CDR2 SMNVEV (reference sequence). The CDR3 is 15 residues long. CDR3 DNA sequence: TGTGCCAGCAGTTCGCTACAGGGTATATTAAACATTCAGTACTTC. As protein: CASSSLQGILNIQYF.

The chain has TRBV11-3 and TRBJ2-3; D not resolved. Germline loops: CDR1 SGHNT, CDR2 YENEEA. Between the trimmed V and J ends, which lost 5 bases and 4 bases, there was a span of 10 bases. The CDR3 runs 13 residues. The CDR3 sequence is CASSPETPDTQYF. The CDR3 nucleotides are TGTGCCAGCAGCCCCGAGACACCAGATACGCAGTATTTT.

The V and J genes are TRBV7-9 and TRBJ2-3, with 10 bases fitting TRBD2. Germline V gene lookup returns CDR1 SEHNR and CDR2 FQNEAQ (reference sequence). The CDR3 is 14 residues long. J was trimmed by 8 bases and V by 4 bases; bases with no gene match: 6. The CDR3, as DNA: TGTGCCAGCAGCTGGCTAGCGGGAGAGGGTACGCAGTATTTT. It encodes CASSWLAGEGTQYF.

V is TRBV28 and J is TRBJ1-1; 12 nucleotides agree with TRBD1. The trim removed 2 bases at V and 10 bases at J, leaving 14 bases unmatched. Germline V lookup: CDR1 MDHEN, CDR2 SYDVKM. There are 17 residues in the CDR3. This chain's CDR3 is CASSLEGTGGVQGLAFF. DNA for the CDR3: TGTGCCAGCAGTTTAGAGGGGACAGGGGGCGTCCAGGGGCTAGCTTTCTTT.

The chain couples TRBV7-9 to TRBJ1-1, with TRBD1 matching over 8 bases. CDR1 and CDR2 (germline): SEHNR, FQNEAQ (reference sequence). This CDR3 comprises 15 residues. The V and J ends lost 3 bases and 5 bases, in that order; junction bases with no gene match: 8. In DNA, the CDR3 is TGTGCCAGCAGCTTCTCAGGGGGCGTAGAAACTGAAGCTTTCTTT. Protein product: CASSFSGGVETEAFF.

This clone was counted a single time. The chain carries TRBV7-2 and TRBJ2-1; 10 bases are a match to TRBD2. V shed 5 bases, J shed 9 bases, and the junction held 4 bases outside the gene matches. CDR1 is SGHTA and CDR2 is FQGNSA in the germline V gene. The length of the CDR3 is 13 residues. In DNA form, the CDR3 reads TGTGCCAGCAGCCCAGCGGGAGGGCTTGAGCAGTTCTTC. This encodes CASSPAGGLEQFF.

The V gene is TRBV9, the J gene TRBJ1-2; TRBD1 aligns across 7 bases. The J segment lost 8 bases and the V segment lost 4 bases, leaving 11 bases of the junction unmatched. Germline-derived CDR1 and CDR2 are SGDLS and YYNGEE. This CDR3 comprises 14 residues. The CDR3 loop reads CASSPRTGLGGYTF. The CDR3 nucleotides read TGTGCCAGCAGCCCCAGGACAGGCCTGGGCGGCTACACCTTC. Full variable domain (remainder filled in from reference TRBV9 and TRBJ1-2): DSGVTQTPKHLITATGQRVTLRCSPRSGDLSVYWYQQSLDQGLQFLIQYYNGEERAKGNILERFSAQQFPDLHSELNLSSLELGDSALYFCASSPRTGLGGYTFGSGTRLTVV.

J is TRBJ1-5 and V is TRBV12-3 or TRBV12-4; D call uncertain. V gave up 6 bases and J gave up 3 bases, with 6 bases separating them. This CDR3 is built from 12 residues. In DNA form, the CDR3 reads TGTGCCAGCAGGGAGTTCAATCAGCCCCAGCATTTT. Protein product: CASREFNQPQHF.